Sequencing of this T cell receptor (beta chain) was carried out in a study of response to subunit inactivated influenza vaccine. General study results and limits: Authors suggested each seasonal influenza vaccination recruits few new T cells.

TCRdb reanalysed the RT-PCR reads using MiXCR and keeps one entry per CDR3 protein. The repertoire holds around 790,000 distinct CDR3 sequences, with 21% as singletons. Losses at the gene ends were 6 bases for V and 5 bases for J; bases not matched to a gene: 12. This CDR3 has 16 residues. As regards this clonotype: Its antigen is still unknown.

The rearrangement joins TRBV12-3 or TRBV12-4 to TRBJ2-2, with TRBD1 matching 7 bases. The sequencing used PBMCs from blood, collected roughly 5 days after vaccination. The sequence derives from a man aged 50-59 years who received an inactivated influenza vaccine. The CDR3 nucleotides read TGTGCCAGCAGCCTCGAGACAGGGATTGGGACCGGGGAGCTGTTTTTT. The encoded protein is CASSLETGIGTGELFF.